What follows is one T cell receptor beta chain and its context. Other DNA sequences within the sample encode an identical CDR3. V shed 11 bases and J shed 3 bases, with 23 bases lying between them. Germline lookup yields CDR1 MNHEY and CDR2 SVGAGI. This CDR3 comprises 15 residues. The sample is drawn from a study of blood T cell repertoires in COVID-19. TCRdb's table, derived via immunoSEQ multiplex PCR, lists solely in-frame clones and lacks some. Of 150,000 to 200,000 clones in the sample, roughly 84% are singletons; the top ten hold 15% to 20%. V is TRBV6-5 and J is TRBJ2-7, with D possibly being TRBD2 (7 bases). This TCR was sampled from a man aged 55 to 70 who had recovered from COVID-19. The sequencing input was PBMCs or T cells enriched from blood (not recorded which). CDR3 nucleotides: TGTGCCCTGAGGGGGGGGGCCCGGGGTGGCTACGAGCAGTACTTC. Translated, it gives CALRGGARGGYEQYF.